The text below deals with one TCR beta chain. This record comes from a study of CD8 T cells in Susac syndrome. Sequencing of TCR beta was performed on blood CD8+ and CD4+ T cells. The patients with Susac syndrome were individuals who fulfilled the recently defined diagnostic criteria for disease that was either definite or probable. It was with random hexamers that about 0.45 to 1 ug RNA was reverse transcribed. Each CDR3 protein gets one entry after TCRdb re-called the immunoSEQ multiplex PCR reads with MiXCR. This sample has hundreds of thousands of distinct CDR3 sequences, with roughly 93% found just once. This CDR3 region has 12 residues. The germline V gene encodes CDR1 MDHEN and CDR2 SYDVKM. V lost 4 bases to trimming and J lost 12 bases, with 13 bases between them.

V gene TRBV28 combines with J gene TRBJ2-4; D is unresolved. This TCR derives from a human donor with Susac syndrome. Sequenced: CD4+ T cells from PBMCs. DNA for the CDR3: TGTGCCAGCAGTTCGGGCGTACACCCTCAGTACTTC. This codes for CASSSGVHPQYF.